The 25 T cell receptor beta chains in this list originate from one sample, sequenced in a study of shared clonotypes between healthy human individuals. The naive CD8 fraction comprised CD45RO-negative cells positively selected for CCR7 and excluded terminally differentiated effector memory CD45RA+ cells. Method: immunoSEQ multiplex PCR; TCRdb's copy keeps in-frame clones and lacks some. The table lists about 2 million clones, about 95% of them singletons. Sequenced input: naive CD8+ T cells sorted from blood. Every receptor here comes from a man aged 18 to 35 in good health.

The V and J genes are TRBV14 and TRBJ2-7, with TRBD1 matching 7 bases. Germline V gives CDR1 SGHDN, CDR2 FVKESK. The CDR3 extends over 16 amino acids. The V segment lost 6 bases and the J segment 1 base; nucleotides outside the gene matches: 12. As DNA, the CDR3 is TGTGCCAGCAGTCACTTACAGGGGCTAGGGTCCTACGAGCAGTACTTC. As protein: CASSHLQGLGSYEQYF.

With respect to this clone: The sample carries other DNA sequences with the same CDR3. The chain is built from TRBV5-6 and TRBJ2-1; D is perhaps TRBD1 (5 bases). The CDR3 runs to 14 residues. V shed 2 bases and J shed 1 base, with 7 bases lying between them. Germline V CDR1 and CDR2: SGHDT, YYEEEE. The CDR3 loop reads CASSLGVSYNEQFF. In nucleotides, the CDR3 is TGTGCCAGCAGCTTAGGGGTTTCCTACAATGAGCAGTTCTTC.

In the case of this clone: Other DNA sequences from this sample encode an identical CDR3 as well. This rearrangement joins TRBV13 to TRBJ1-2, with 8 bases matching TRBD1. The germline V gene encodes CDR1 PRHDT and CDR2 FYEKMQ (reference sequence). The CDR3 contains 13 residues. J gave up 4 bases and V 5 bases, and 3 bases lay outside the gene matches. The CDR3 spells CASSEDRGYGYTF. The CDR3 nucleotides are TGTGCCAGCAGCGAAGACAGGGGCTATGGCTACACCTTC.

The CDR3 DNA reads TGTGCCGGGGGACAGGGACCCTACGAGCAGTACTTC. This codes for CAGGQGPYEQYF. This chain links TRBV6-6 with TRBJ2-7, with TRBD1 identical over 9 bases. The CDR3 totals 12 residues. The germline gives CDR1 MNHNY, CDR2 SVGAGI (reference sequence). Losses at the gene ends were 11 bases for V and 2 bases for J; bases not matched to a gene: 4.

The gene calls are TRBV27 and TRBJ1-1; 9 bases are a match to TRBD1. The germline gives CDR1 MNHEY, CDR2 SMNVEV (reference sequence). CDR3 length: 14 amino acids. The V gene end was trimmed by 5 bases and the J gene end by 13 bases; junction bases not matched to a gene: 14. CDR3 protein: CASSPNLPWTGVFF. Here the CDR3 DNA reads TGTGCCAGCAGTCCCAATCTCCCGTGGACAGGGGTTTTCTTT.

The chain combines TRBV4-2 with TRBJ2-5; 10 bases match TRBD2. CDR3 length: 16 residues. With 1 base clipped from V and 2 bases from J, the junction kept 4 bases outside the gene matches. Germline values: CDR1 LGHNA, CDR2 YNFKEQ. In DNA, the CDR3 is TGTGCCAGCAGCCAAGGGTTTAGCGGGGGGCAAGAGACCCAGTACTTC. Translated: CASSQGFSGGQETQYF.

The CDR3 DNA sequence: TGTGCCAGCAGCTTTGGACCGATCTACGAGCAGTACTTC. The encoded protein is CASSFGPIYEQYF. The chain is built from TRBV5-6 and TRBJ2-7; no firm D call. V was pared by 2 bases and J by 3 bases, with 9 bases between. CDR3 length equals 13 residues. CDR1 SGHDT and CDR2 YYEEEE come from the germline V gene.

V gene TRBV7-9 combines with J gene TRBJ2-7; tentative D call: TRBD2 (6 bases). The germline V gene has CDR1 SEHNR and CDR2 FQNEAQ (reference sequence). This CDR3 region has 13 residues. V was cut by 3 bases and J by 6 bases, with 12 bases left in between. This chain's CDR3 is CASSLGGIVEQYF. The CDR3 nucleotides are TGTGCCAGCAGCTTGGGGGGAATCGTCGAGCAGTACTTC.

V gene TRBV9 combines with J gene TRBJ2-3; possible D gene TRBD2, 6 bases. The germline CDR1 and CDR2 sequences are SGDLS and YYNGEE. CDR3 length equals 15 residues. V was clipped by 0 bases and J by 6 bases, with 14 bases between them. The DNA for the CDR3 is TGTGCCAGCAGCGTAGACGGGGGACCCCAGGATACGCAGTATTTT. This sequence encodes CASSVDGGPQDTQYF.

This clone was picked up one time. The chain couples TRBV10-2 to TRBJ2-7, with 13 bases matching TRBD2. Trimming removed 7 bases from V and 0 bases from J; junction bases left unmatched: 15. This CDR3 has 19 residues. Germline lookup yields CDR1 WSHSY and CDR2 SAAADI. The CDR3, as DNA: TGCGCCAGCAATGGCCCCGCCGGGACTAGCGGGGCAAGCTCCTACGAGCAGTACTTC. As protein: CASNGPAGTSGASSYEQYF.

The V call is TRBV10-3, the J call TRBJ2-4; D is possibly TRBD1 (6 bases). Germline V gives CDR1 ENHRY, CDR2 SYGVKD. The CDR3 sequence is 14 residues long. Between the trimmed V and J ends, which lost 8 bases and 7 bases, there was a span of 18 bases. The chain's CDR3 is CAIEDRWEFNIQYF. The CDR3 DNA is TGTGCCATCGAAGACAGGTGGGAATTTAACATTCAGTACTTC.

V is TRBV6-1 and J is TRBJ2-7; D is unclear. Germline V lookup: CDR1 MNHNS, CDR2 SASEGT. Trimming removed 2 bases at V and 2 bases at J, with 4 bases between. This CDR3 has 12 amino acids. Written as DNA, the CDR3 is TGTGCCAGCAGTGAATGGGCCTACGAGCAGTACTTC. Amino acid sequence: CASSEWAYEQYF.

This chain joins TRBV4-2 and TRBJ1-1; D remains unclear. The CDR3 consists of 13 residues. The germline V gene has CDR1 LGHNA and CDR2 YNFKEQ. The ends were cut back, 4 bases at V and 1 base at J, with 7 bases in the middle. The CDR3 region has the DNA TGTGCCAGCAGCCTGCGACCGAACACTGAAGCTTTCTTT. Translating gives CASSLRPNTEAFF.

The chain carries TRBV9 and TRBJ1-4, with TRBD1 matching over 7 bases. The CDR3 spans 14 residues. Germline CDR1 SGDLS, CDR2 YYNGEE. V trimming: 3 bases; J trimming: 5 bases; junction bases outside the gene matches: 4. CDR3 sequence (DNA): TGTGCCAGCAGCGGGAGGACAGGAAATGAAAAACTGTTTTTT. Residues: CASSGRTGNEKLFF.

This clone was observed a single time. This chain uses TRBV9 with TRBJ1-2; D call uncertain. Deletions cut 2 bases from V and 3 bases from J, with 5 bases between. Germline loops: CDR1 SGDLS, CDR2 YYNGEE. The CDR3 is made up of 12 amino acids. The CDR3 DNA is TGTGCCAGCAGCGTCCCGGACTATGGCTACACCTTC. It codes for CASSVPDYGYTF.

The chain links TRBV2 to TRBJ2-7; TRBD1 agrees at 7 bases. This CDR3 comprises 15 residues. V was pared by 0 bases and J by 6 bases, with 8 bases of the junction left unmatched. Germline CDR1 reads SNHLY; CDR2 reads FYNNEI. The CDR3 nucleotides are TGTGCCAGCAGTGAAGCTAACGTGGCAGGGGGCGAGCAGTACTTC. Its translation is CASSEANVAGGEQYF.

V is TRBV2 and J is TRBJ2-7, with D unclear. This CDR3 is built from 14 residues. Trimming cost V 1 base and J 0 bases, with 7 bases left between them. Germline CDR1 SNHLY, CDR2 FYNNEI. The DNA of the CDR3 is TGTGCCAGCAGTGAAGGAGTCCTCTCCTACGAGCAGTACTTC. Translation: CASSEGVLSYEQYF.

This rearrangement joins TRBV7-9 to TRBJ2-3; D remains ambiguous. This CDR3 has 14 residues. With 3 bases removed from V and 2 bases from J, the gap between germline ends came to 9 bases. The germline V gene has CDR1 SEHNR and CDR2 FQNEAQ (reference sequence). CDR3 nucleotide sequence: TGTGCCAGCAGCTTTCAATTTCTCACAGATACGCAGTATTTT. Protein product: CASSFQFLTDTQYF.

The chain has TRBV30 and TRBJ2-4, with 8 nucleotides matching TRBD1. V was clipped by 1 base and J by 9 bases; unmatched bases: 11. The CDR3 totals 15 residues. Germline values: CDR1 GTSNPN, CDR2 SVGIG (reference sequence). CDR3 DNA sequence: TGTGCCTGGAGTGACCCCGGACAGGGAGTGAGCATTCAGTACTTC. Its translation is CAWSDPGQGVSIQYF.

The chain recombines TRBV7-9 with TRBJ2-1, with D maybe TRBD2 (6 bases). V was cut by 1 base and J by 7 bases, with 14 bases left in between. In germline, CDR1 is SEHNR, CDR2 FQNEAQ (reference sequence). The CDR3 loop spans 15 amino acids. The chain's CDR3 is CASSLVGTPSNEQFF. The CDR3 coding sequence is TGTGCCAGCAGCTTAGTGGGGACTCCCTCTAATGAGCAGTTCTTC.

J is TRBJ1-1 and V is TRBV7-9; possible D gene TRBD1, 5 bases. CDR1 and CDR2 from the germline V gene are SEHNR and FQNEAQ (reference sequence). CDR3 length: 12 amino acids. V was pared by 8 bases and J by 6 bases, with 13 bases between. The CDR3 nucleotides are TGTGCCAGCGAGGGGTTTTTCCCTGAAGCTTTCTTT. Translated: CASEGFFPEAFF.

This chain links TRBV13 with TRBJ2-7, with 10 bases lining up with TRBD2. The germline V gene encodes CDR1 PRHDT and CDR2 FYEKMQ (reference sequence). The J segment lost 5 bases and the V segment lost 3 bases, leaving 7 bases of the junction unmatched. This CDR3 has 15 amino acids. This CDR3 reads CASSFGLAGGDEQYF. The DNA of the CDR3 is TGTGCCAGCAGCTTTGGGTTAGCGGGAGGCGACGAGCAGTACTTC. Complete variable domain (other parts from reference TRBV13 and TRBJ2-7): AAGVIQSPRHLIKEKRETATLKCYPIPRHDTVYWYQQGPGQDPQFLISFYEKMQSDKGSIPDRFSAQQFSDYHSELNMSSLELGDSALYFCASSFGLAGGDEQYFGPGTRLTVT.

The chain couples TRBV19 to TRBJ2-1; 7 positions match TRBD2. Trimming at V came to 3 bases and at J to 3 bases, leaving 5 bases not matched to a gene. Per germline, CDR1 LNHDA and CDR2 SQIVND (reference sequence). The CDR3 totals 15 residues. CDR3 bases: TGTGCCAGTAGTATCGACGCGGGAGTCTACAATGAGCAGTTCTTC. Encoded protein: CASSIDAGVYNEQFF.

This chain connects TRBV7-2 to TRBJ2-7; D perhaps matches TRBD2 (6 bases). Germline CDR1 reads SGHTA; CDR2 reads FQGNSA. V lost 1 base and J 7 bases, leaving 14 bases between the germline ends. CDR3 size: 14 residues. Here the CDR3 DNA reads TGTGCCAGCAGCTTAGTGGACTACTTGGGGGAGCAGTACTTC. This gives the protein CASSLVDYLGEQYF.

The CDR3 is CASSTPVYNEQFF. CDR3 nucleotides: TGTGCCAGCAGCACCCCAGTATACAATGAGCAGTTCTTC. The V call is TRBV28, the J call TRBJ2-1; no firm D call. Deletions cut 6 bases from V and 4 bases from J, with 10 bases between. The CDR3 spans 13 residues. Germline V gives CDR1 MDHEN, CDR2 SYDVKM.